This T cell receptor (beta chain) was obtained from a study of siplizumab effects on memory and regulatory T cells. Study findings and constraints: Unstimulated naive T cells seemed to show more diversity than memory cells did, and they also seemed to be among the major contributors to the alloresponse. Treatment with siplizumab left mappable alloreactive CD4+ clones averaging 68.8% Treg-derived, compared with 25% to 30% in controls.

Investigators obtained sequences from unstimulated naive, memory, effector memory and TEMRA subsets in a few donor pairs. Per sample, 95,000 to 100,000 TCR templates underwent assay. Data came from immunoSEQ multiplex PCR; TCRdb stores just in-frame clones and leaves some out. Among tens of thousands of clones listed, roughly 96% were seen once. The CDR3 contains 13 residues. Trimming removed 2 bases at V and 5 bases at J, with 8 bases between. Per the germline V gene, CDR1 is SGDLS and CDR2 is YYNGEE. A remark on this clone: Its target is unknown.

This clonotype was sampled from a human donor in good health. The sequenced material came from naive CD4+ T cells sorted from blood. V is TRBV9 and J is TRBJ2-4, with D possibly being TRBD1 (5 bases). For the CDR3, the DNA is TGTGCCAGCAGCGTGGGGCTCCAAAACATTCAGTACTTC. It translates to CASSVGLQNIQYF.